This paragraph covers one T cell receptor (beta chain) sequence. Its antigen is currently unknown. The data belong to a study of naive and memory T cell subsets. Study-level points and caveats: In CD4 and CD8 cells, diversity dropped from naive through EMRA. Especially in CD8 cells, naive repertoires contained a few larger clonotypes, possibly CD45RA-re-expressing memory cells.

V was clipped by 5 bases and J by 4 bases, with 14 bases between them. This CDR3 comprises 14 residues. CDR1 SEHNR and CDR2 FQNEAQ come from the germline V gene (reference sequence). The beta constant-region primer was an equimolar mix of two oligonucleotides covering TRBC1 and TRBC2. Ligated cDNA was amplified by four rounds of PCR with nested alpha and beta constant-region primers and SP2. TCRdb re-called the UMI-ligation and nested PCR reads with MiXCR, one entry per CDR3 protein. The sample contains more than 120,000 distinct CDR3 sequences, approximately 20% of which appear only once. This clonotype was obtained from a human donor in good health. Source material: naive CD8+ T cells from blood. This chain links TRBV7-9 with TRBJ1-1, with a weak D call TRBD1 (6 bases). CDR3 sequence (DNA): TGTGCCAGCAGCCCCGGTGGGGGGCCCACTGAAGCTTTCTTT. Its protein product is CASSPGGGPTEAFF.